Listed below are T cell receptor beta chains from one sample, sequenced in a study of CD8 T cells in ankylosing spondylitis. TCRdb re-derived calls from the 5' RACE reads in MiXCR, one entry per CDR3 protein. This sample has 30,000 to 45,000 distinct CDR3 sequences, with roughly 13% found just once. The sequenced sample was synovial fluid, either unsorted or a sorted T cell fraction (not recorded which). These receptors were taken from a male donor with ankylosing spondylitis. The CDR3 runs from the conserved cysteine through the conserved F or W. A D gene is named only where the DNA matches it firmly. Size is stated for part of the rows, as once, few or many counts, or as a class when the clone is expanded.

NA | TRBJ1-2 | medium-sized | TRBV29-1 | CSVEEQSFGGYTF | TGCAGCGTTGAAGAACAGAGCTTCGGTGGCTACACCTTC
NA | TRBJ1-1 | large | TRBV9 | CASSVAGNEAFF | TGTGCCAGCAGCGTAGCAGGAAATGAAGCTTTCTTT
NA | TRBJ1-5 | many | TRBV6-4 | CASSDGTSNQPQHF | TGTGCCAGCAGTGACGGGACAAGCAATCAGCCCCAGCATTTT
TRBD1 | TRBJ2-3 | NA | TRBV30 | CAWSRQGIDTQYF | TGTGCCTGGAGTCGACAGGGGATAGATACGCAGTATTTT
TRBD2 | TRBJ2-1 | few | TRBV4-3 | CASSLSSDWTSVNEQFF | TGCGCCAGCAGCCTAAGCTCAGATTGGACTAGCGTCAATGAGCAGTTCTTC
NA | TRBJ1-2 | many | TRBV29-1 | CSVEDKVGGYTF | TGCAGCGTTGAAGACAAGGTTGGTGGCTACACCTTC
NA | TRBJ2-7 | few | TRBV4-1 | CASSQGGESYEQYF | TGCGCCAGCAGCCAAGGCGGGGAATCCTACGAGCAGTACTTC
TRBD2 | TRBJ2-1 | many | TRBV4-1 | CASSQASGRALDEQFF | TGCGCCAGCAGCCAAGCTAGCGGGAGGGCCCTCGATGAGCAGTTCTTC
NA | TRBJ2-7 | many | TRBV7-9 | CASSSQGDEQYF | TGTGCCAGCAGCTCCCAGGGTGACGAGCAGTACTTC
NA | TRBJ2-6 | NA | TRBV6-1 | CASSEEVASGANVLTF | TGTGCCAGCAGTGAAGAAGTCGCATCTGGGGCCAACGTCCTGACTTTC
NA | TRBJ2-7 | NA | TRBV27 | CASSPTRGYEQYF | TGTGCCAGCAGCCCTACCCGGGGTTACGAGCAGTACTTC
TRBD1 | TRBJ2-1 | few | TRBV4-2 | CASSQEAGTGGNEQFF | TGTGCCAGCAGCCAAGAAGCGGGGACAGGGGGCAATGAGCAGTTCTTC
TRBD2 | TRBJ2-1 | NA | TRBV6-2/TRBV6-3 | CASSFLPSGSTYNEQFF | TGTGCCAGCAGTTTCCTCCCAAGCGGGAGTACCTACAATGAGCAGTTCTTC
NA | TRBJ2-1 | many | TRBV2 | CASRLLNEQFF | TGTGCCAGCAGACTGCTCAATGAGCAGTTCTTC
NA | TRBJ2-4 | many | TRBV12-3/TRBV12-4 | CASSSGRGAKNIQYF | TGTGCCAGCAGTTCGGGCCGTGGGGCCAAAAACATTCAGTACTTC
TRBD1 | TRBJ1-1 | many | TRBV29-1 | CSGTQGTGGLAEAFF | TGCAGCGGGACGCAGGGGACAGGGGGCTTGGCTGAAGCTTTCTTT
NA | TRBJ1-6 | NA | TRBV28 | CASSLYRVYNSPLHF | TGTGCCAGCAGTTTATACAGGGTTTATAATTCACCCCTCCACTTT